The 2 T cell receptor beta chains listed next were all sequenced from one sample in a study of blood T cells in healthy people across ages. PCR was performed a second time for roughly 7 to 12 cycles using a sample-barcoded 5' primer and a J-beta primer mix. TCRdb re-called the 5' RACE reads through MiXCR, storing one row per CDR3 protein. Of some 1.5 million distinct CDR3 sequences in the sample, roughly 27% are singletons; the top ten hold 7.7%. Material for sequencing was blood. Receptors originate from a woman aged 25 to 39 in good health.

This clonotype has a handful of counts. This chain's CDR3 is CASSQVGYTETQYF. CDR3 coding DNA: TGTGCCAGCAGCCAGGTCGGTTACACCGAGACCCAGTACTTC. The chain carries TRBV3-1 and TRBJ2-5; D is unresolved. V shed 3 bases and J shed 5 bases, with 13 bases lying between them. The length of the CDR3 is 14 residues. Germline values: CDR1 LGHDT, CDR2 YNNKEL (reference sequence).

The chain links TRBV19 to TRBJ1-6; D is ambiguous. V dropped 2 bases and J dropped 5 bases, with 4 bases sitting between them. CDR1 LNHDA and CDR2 SQIVND come from the germline V gene (reference sequence). The CDR3 is 13 residues long. The CDR3 region is CASSISDNSPLHF. In nucleotides, the CDR3 is TGTGCCAGTAGTATATCAGATAATTCACCCCTCCACTTT.